These T cell receptor beta chains were read from a single sample in a study of OX40 agonist ivuxolimab in advanced cancers. Data came from immunoSEQ multiplex PCR; TCRdb stores just in-frame clones and leaves some out. Here the sample spans roughly 26,000 clones, around nine tenths being singletons. This specimen consisted of CD4+ or CD8+ T cells sorted from blood, obtained in a trial of the OX40 agonist ivuxolimab. Receptors were obtained from an adult with an advanced solid tumor such as melanoma, head and neck, liver or kidney cancer. Both conserved end residues are part of each CDR3. Each record gives: CDR3 length, J gene, V gene, CDR3 protein.

13	TRBJ2-3	TRBV9	CASSVRAADTQYF
16	TRBJ2-1	TRBV27	CASSPQGAYLYNEQFF
14	TRBJ2-7	TRBV5-4	CASSQEARAYEQYF
16	TRBJ2-3	TRBV4-2	CASSQFGPGYTDTQYF
15	TRBJ2-7	TRBV5-1	CASSLNHRYSYEQYF
16	TRBJ2-7	TRBV4-3	CASSQAHGTATNEQYF
15	TRBJ2-3	TRBV6-4	CASSVLAGGQDTQYF
13	TRBJ2-3	TRBV7-9	CASSLQDSWAQYF
16	TRBJ2-2	TRBV7-6	CASSLTSGMWTGELFF
15	TRBJ1-5	TRBV5-5	CASSLGTGENRPQHF
15	TRBJ2-1	TRBV7-3	CASSEGLNTFNEQFF
16	TRBJ1-1	TRBV7-9	CASSSDPGTANTEAFF
17	TRBJ2-3	TRBV10-1	CASSGPTSGASTDTQYF
14	TRBJ2-7	TRBV4-2	CASSQVIAGVGQYF
15	TRBJ1-4	TRBV11-2	CASSLRTPPWEKLFF
12	TRBJ1-6	TRBV30	CAWQGRNSPLHF
14	TRBJ2-1	TRBV19	CASSNSGRDYEQFF
15	TRBJ2-1	TRBV19	CASRQWGSSYNEQFF
15	TRBJ1-4	TRBV7-6	CASGPLGGLGEKLFF
18	TRBJ2-3	TRBV5-4	CASSPLAETGWGTDTQYF
19	TRBJ2-4	TRBV4-2	CASSQEGEGAQLAKNIQYF
14	TRBJ1-5	TRBV29-1	CSVSGGRWNQPQHF
15	TRBJ2-7	TRBV5-4	CASSQDPGAGYEQYF